The 11 T cell receptor beta chains presented below share a single source sample, sequenced in a study of T cells in women clearing cervical HPV infection. Method: immunoSEQ multiplex PCR; TCRdb's copy keeps in-frame clones and lacks some. The sample table sets out 20,000 or so clones. Sequenced material: blood buffy coat. The source of these receptors is a woman aged 18 to 75 with a cervical HPV16 infection that either progressed to CIN3+ or cleared (not recorded which).

About this clone: The read comes to an end 3 residues before the CDR3 does, leaving the germline J gene to fill in the end. The chain links TRBV12-3 or TRBV12-4 to TRBJ1-4, with 8 bases matching TRBD1. This CDR3 has 14 amino acids. Trimming at V came to 6 bases and at J to 4 bases, leaving 4 bases not matched to a gene. The CDR3 DNA, read in part, is TGTGCCAGCAGATACGACAGGGGTAATGAAAAA. Translated: CASRYDRGNEK. The complete CDR3 reads CASRYDRGNEKLFF.

A note on this clone: Coverage ceases 3 residues before the CDR3 finishes, and the germline J gene fills in the end. This chain connects TRBV5-1 to TRBJ2-3, with a tentative D call TRBD1 (6 bases). Per germline, CDR1 SGHRS and CDR2 YFSETQ. This CDR3 spans 15 amino acids. The V gene lost 6 bases and the J gene lost 0 bases, with 14 bases spanning the gap. CDR3 residues: CASKQDSSSTDTQYF. The CDR3 DNA, read in part, is TGCGCCAGCAAACAGGACAGCTCTAGCACAGATACG.

Worth noting for this clone: With the read ending 3 residues before the CDR3 end, the germline J gene is used to fill in that end. The V and J genes are TRBV5-1 and TRBJ2-1; 8 positions match TRBD2. CDR1 and CDR2 (germline): SGHRS, YFSETQ. The CDR3 extends over 15 amino acids. Trimming at V came to 2 bases and at J to 4 bases, leaving 5 bases not matched to a gene. The chain's CDR3 is CASSFGGGTYNEQFF. CDR3 DNA (partial): TGCGCCAGCAGCTTCGGCGGGGGGACTTACAATGAG.

With regard to this clone: The read comes to an end 3 residues before the CDR3 does, leaving the germline J gene to fill in the end. This rearrangement joins TRBV12-3 or TRBV12-4 to TRBJ2-1; TRBD2 agrees at 11 bases. The J segment lost 5 bases and the V segment lost 5 bases, leaving 5 bases of the junction unmatched. This CDR3 is 15 amino acids long. The CDR3 DNA, read in part, is TGTGCCAGCAGTCCACTAGCGGGAGACAACAATGAG. Its translation: CASSPLAGDNNE. The CDR3 in full is CASSPLAGDNNEQFF.

For this clone: The CDR3 end falls 3 residues outside the read, so it is completed with the germline J gene. The V call is TRBV5-1, the J call TRBJ1-1, with 8 positions matching TRBD1. The CDR3 is 15 residues long. V lost 3 bases and J lost 4; bases outside the gene matches: 8. Germline CDR1 is SGHRS and CDR2 is YFSETQ. The sequenced part of the CDR3 DNA is TGCGCCAGCAGCTCTACCGGGACAGGCATCACTGAA. Encoded protein: CASSSTGTGITE. The complete CDR3 protein is CASSSTGTGITEAFF.

The sequenced CDR3 bases are TGTGCCAGCACCGGGGGGGAGGGAAGCAATGAC. This gives the protein CASTGGEGSND. The whole CDR3 region reads CASTGGEGSNDYTF. The rearrangement joins TRBV2 to TRBJ1-2; D might be TRBD1 (5 bases). The read falls 3 residues short of the CDR3 end, and the missing part is taken from the germline J gene. CDR1 is SNHLY, CDR2 FYNNEI, per germline. The CDR3 loop spans 14 amino acids.

Turning to this clone: Sequencing ends 3 residues short of the CDR3 end; the germline J gene provides the rest. The chain links TRBV2 to TRBJ2-2; tentative D call: TRBD1 (6 bases). This CDR3 is built from 18 residues. Germline V CDR1 and CDR2: SNHLY, FYNNEI. CDR3 residues: CASSRTGTYTPGANVLFF. The sequenced part of the CDR3 DNA is TGTGCCAGCAGTCGAACAGGGACATATACCCCTGGGGCCAACGTG. The full variable domain, completed using reference TRBV2 and TRBJ2-2, is EPEVTQTPSHQVTQMGQEVILRCVPISNHLYFYWYRQILGQKVEFLVSFYNNEISEKSEIFDDQFSVERPDGSNFTLKIRSTKLEDSAMYFCASSRTGTYTPGANVLFFGEGSRLTVL.

The CDR3 reads CASSQAQGSGYAEAFF. The CDR3 DNA, read in part, is TGTGCCAGCAGCCAAGCGCAGGGGAGTGGATACGCTGAA. The chain joins TRBV4-2 to TRBJ1-1, with D tentatively TRBD1 (6 bases). From the germline J gene comes the end of the CDR3, since the read stops 3 residues before it. V was trimmed by 1 base and J by 6 bases, leaving 18 bases between them. The CDR3 is made up of 16 amino acids. Germline CDR1 LGHNA, CDR2 YNFKEQ.

Concerning this clone itself: The read terminates 3 residues before the CDR3 end, so the remaining end is supplied by the germline J gene. The V gene is TRBV5-1, the J gene TRBJ2-7, with D unresolved. Germline V gene data show CDR1 as SGHRS and CDR2 as YFSETQ. Trimming left V 4 bases short and J 3 bases short, with 11 bases between. This CDR3 comprises 13 residues. CDR3 DNA, as far as it was read: TGCGCCAGCAGCGAAGCGCCCTTCTACGAG. Translating it yields CASSEAPFYE. Given in full, the CDR3 is CASSEAPFYEQYF.

With regard to this clone: The read stops 3 residues short of the end of the CDR3; the missing end is completed from the germline J gene. The rearrangement uses TRBV6-2 or TRBV6-3 and TRBJ1-5, with TRBD1 matching over 9 bases. The CDR3 has 16 amino acids. Per the germline V gene, CDR1 is MNHEY and CDR2 is SVGEGT. The junction had 6 bases not matched to a gene; V was cut back by 2 bases and J by 4 bases. CDR3: CASSYGTGPKNQPQHF. The CDR3 DNA, read in part, is TGTGCCAGCAGTTACGGGACAGGGCCAAAAAATCAGCCC.

Turning to this clone: The read ends 3 residues before the CDR3 terminus; that terminus is restored from the germline J gene. J is TRBJ2-7 and V is TRBV30; TRBD1 aligns across 11 bases. From germline, CDR1 is GTSNPN and CDR2 SVGIG (reference sequence). V was pared by 4 bases and J by 4 bases, with 3 bases of the junction left unmatched. The CDR3 runs to 13 residues. The covered CDR3 bases are TGTGCCTGGAAAGGACAGGGGGCTTACGAG. It encodes CAWKGQGAYE. The whole CDR3 is CAWKGQGAYEQYF.